This T cell receptor beta chain emerged from a study of blood T cell repertoires in COVID-19. Ages ranged from roughly 18 to 100 years, with residence in 24 US areas. Assignment of participants to cohorts was predicated upon participant-reported clinical history. The study recruited exposed participants who had met a COVID-19 case within 2 weeks before entry. Authors' data handling: Reference gene primers were amplified, and this amplification served to estimate nucleated cell counts. TCRdb's table, derived via immunoSEQ multiplex PCR, lists solely in-frame clones and lacks some. V and J calls plus clone size are reproduced from that table; the DNA served to infer D and trimming. The repertoire includes 150,000 or so clones, 87% of them detected once, and approximately 4.3% sits in the top ten. V lost 1 base, J lost 4 bases, and 5 bases stayed unmatched. CDR1 and CDR2 from the germline V gene are LNHNV and YYDKDF (reference sequence). The CDR3 spans 15 residues.

V is TRBV15 and J is TRBJ1-1, with 8 bases fitting TRBD1. The TCR sequence derives from a woman in her forties who had been exposed to COVID-19. The source material was PBMCs or T cells enriched from blood (not recorded which). The CDR3 loop is CATSRGTGRRTEAFF. CDR3 coding DNA: TGTGCCACCAGCAGAGGGACAGGGCGGCGCACTGAAGCTTTCTTT.